What follows describes a single TCR beta chain. There is no known antigen for this receptor. Nothing much larger sits one base from this clone, and base qualities are not available. Patients with autoimmune disease history or receiving systemic immunosuppression were excluded from the trial. Peripheral blood for TCR sequencing was drawn from every dose cohort at baseline, at cycle 4 day 1 and at cycle 7 day 1. Samples were obtained from an open-label, multicenter, first-in-human phase I dose-escalation trial of ivuxolimab. Adults with locally advanced or metastatic melanoma, renal cell carcinoma, hepatocellular carcinoma or head and neck squamous cell carcinoma were enrolled in the trial. CD4+ and CD8+ T cells were sorted separately from peripheral blood before TCR sequencing. These data come from a study of OX40 agonist ivuxolimab in advanced cancers. About the full investigation: Ivuxolimab was an agonistic, fully human IgG2 monoclonal antibody directed against OX40 (CD134), a costimulatory receptor. Prior anti-PD-1, anti-PD-L1 or anti-CTLA-4 therapy was permitted, and checkpoint inhibitors had been received by about 44% of dose-escalation patients. Partial responses occurred in three dose-escalation patients: two with cutaneous melanoma and one with hepatocellular carcinoma. Intravenous ivuxolimab was administered to patients every 2 weeks at six dose levels: 0.01, 0.1, 0.3, 1.5, 3 and 10 mg/kg. The point of sequencing TCRbeta in the periphery was to test whether ivuxolimab changed TCR sequence diversity and drove clonal T-cell expansion. Of the roughly 54 patients in dose escalation, 19 had hepatocellular carcinoma, some 15 had melanoma, 9 had renal cell carcinoma and 9 had head and neck cancer. The paper describes the monotherapy dose-escalation part (N ≈ 51 patients) of the phase I trial of ivuxolimab. A male proportion of 82.7% and a mean age of approximately 61 years, ranging from about 23 to 79, were recorded for the dose-escalation cohort.

Study-wide findings and limitations: Low levels of normalized T-cell clonal expansion were also seen in some nonresponding patients. Which antigens the clonally expanded peripheral T cells were specific for was not determined. Partial responders in the 0.1-3.0 mg/kg groups had among the lowest normalized peripheral clonal expansion, especially among CD8+ T cells. At doses of 0.1 to 3.0 mg/kg, clonal expansion of both CD4+ and CD8+ blood T cells was observed from baseline to week 6. After ivuxolimab, CD8+ T cells had more expanded clones than CD4+ T cells on average.

Genomic DNA was extracted from sorted cells for sequencing of the TCRbeta CDR3 region. The immunoSEQ Assay was used to sequence the TCRbeta CDR3 regions. TCRdb took this table from immuneACCESS and kept in-frame rearrangements with V and J called. Such tables lack part of the clones; where checked against another copy, unresolved V genes explain under half of the gap, and the rest is unexplained. The sample data list about 20,000 clones, and roughly 85% of these were observed just once. The ten biggest clones cover approximately 21% of the sample. Including the terminal cysteine and phenylalanine, the CDR3 comprises 19 residues. Of all the DNA, just the CDR3 is kept, 57 bases in frame from base 1. The germline V gene specifies SGDLS as CDR1 and YYNGEE as CDR2. V lost 4 bases and J lost 2 bases; the stretch between them is 27 bases long.

The V and J segments used are TRBV9 and TRBJ2-5; TRBD2 could be the D gene, as 6 bases match. The receptor was derived from an adult with an advanced solid tumor such as melanoma, head and neck, liver or kidney cancer. This material consisted of CD4+ or CD8+ T cells sorted from blood, taken in a trial of the OX40 agonist ivuxolimab. The DNA sequence is as follows: TGTGCCAGCAGCCCCGGAGGGTATCAGACTAATATAGTACAAGAGACCCAGTACTTC. This translates into CASSPGGYQTNIVQETQYF.